Listed below are T cell receptor beta chains from one sample, sequenced in a study of blood T cell repertoires in COVID-19. TCRdb keeps only in-frame clones here, not all; method: immunoSEQ multiplex PCR. The table shows tens of thousands of clones, with roughly 84% occurring only once. The sequenced material came from peripheral blood. These receptor sequences come from a woman older than 75 in a cohort sampled during active or convalescent COVID-19. The CDR3 runs from the conserved cysteine through the conserved F or W. D genes are given only for firm matches. Clone size is given for some rows only: seen once, a few or many times, or a class if the clone is expanded.

d_gene: TRBD2
v_gene: TRBV6-5
abundance: few
j_gene: TRBJ2-3
CDR3aa: CAISRRGGDTQYF
CDR3nt: TGTGCCATCAGCAGGCGGGGGGGAGATACGCAGTATTTT

d_gene: TRBD2
v_gene: TRBV6-6
abundance: NA
j_gene: TRBJ2-7
CDR3aa: CASSRGLAGGTGEQYF
CDR3nt: TGTGCCAGCAGTCGAGGACTAGCGGGAGGGACGGGGGAGCAGTACTTC

d_gene: TRBD1
v_gene: TRBV27
abundance: once
j_gene: TRBJ2-7
CDR3aa: CASGQGGGGYEQYF
CDR3nt: TGTGCCAGCGGACAGGGAGGAGGTGGCTACGAGCAGTACTTC

d_gene: NA
v_gene: TRBV5-6
abundance: NA
j_gene: TRBJ2-1
CDR3aa: CASSLSSEQFF
CDR3nt: TGTGCCAGCAGCTTGTCTTCTGAGCAGTTCTTC

d_gene: NA
v_gene: TRBV28
abundance: once
j_gene: TRBJ1-2
CDR3aa: CASSLSGYGYTF
CDR3nt: TGTGCCAGCAGTTTATCAGGGTATGGCTACACCTTC

d_gene: NA
v_gene: TRBV19
abundance: NA
j_gene: TRBJ1-5
CDR3aa: CASSISSFSNQPQHF
CDR3nt: TGTGCCAGTAGTATCTCGTCGTTTAGCAATCAGCCCCAGCATTTT

d_gene: NA
v_gene: TRBV10-1
abundance: NA
j_gene: TRBJ1-4
CDR3aa: CASSRGTAGDEKLFF
CDR3nt: TGCGCCAGCAGCCGAGGGACGGCGGGGGATGAAAAACTGTTTTTT

d_gene: TRBD1
v_gene: TRBV9
abundance: NA
j_gene: TRBJ1-1
CDR3aa: CASSVGQPNTEAFF
CDR3nt: TGTGCCAGCAGCGTGGGACAGCCAAACACTGAAGCTTTCTTT

d_gene: NA
v_gene: TRBV28
abundance: NA
j_gene: TRBJ1-5
CDR3aa: CASSLIQGREQPQHF
CDR3nt: TGTGCCAGCAGTTTAATACAGGGACGGGAACAGCCCCAGCATTTT

d_gene: TRBD2
v_gene: TRBV19
abundance: NA
j_gene: TRBJ2-5
CDR3aa: CATAGVQNSQETQYF
CDR3nt: TGTGCCACCGCGGGAGTTCAGAACAGTCAAGAGACCCAGTACTTC

d_gene: TRBD2
v_gene: TRBV6-5
abundance: NA
j_gene: TRBJ2-2
CDR3aa: CASSFTSGKNTGELFF
CDR3nt: TGTGCCAGCAGTTTCACTAGCGGGAAAAACACCGGGGAGCTGTTTTTT

d_gene: NA
v_gene: TRBV6-5
abundance: few
j_gene: TRBJ2-1
CDR3aa: CAVRGGGYNEQFF
CDR3nt: TGTGCAGTACGGGGAGGGGGGTACAATGAGCAGTTCTTC

d_gene: NA
v_gene: TRBV28
abundance: NA
j_gene: TRBJ2-7
CDR3aa: CASSFPSAVSYEQYF
CDR3nt: TGTGCCAGCAGTTTCCCCTCTGCGGTCTCCTACGAGCAGTACTTC

d_gene: TRBD1
v_gene: TRBV13
abundance: NA
j_gene: TRBJ2-7
CDR3aa: CASSLLARGRYEQYF
CDR3nt: TGTGCCAGCAGCTTATTGGCCAGGGGGCGTTACGAGCAGTACTTC

d_gene: TRBD2
v_gene: TRBV10-3
abundance: NA
j_gene: TRBJ2-2
CDR3aa: CAISETSGTNTGELFF
CDR3nt: TGTGCCATCAGTGAGACTAGCGGGACCAACACCGGGGAGCTGTTTTTT

d_gene: TRBD2
v_gene: TRBV7-6
abundance: NA
j_gene: TRBJ2-7
CDR3aa: CASSLGTSGSKGEQYF
CDR3nt: TGTGCCAGCAGCTTAGGGACTAGCGGGAGTAAGGGCGAGCAGTACTTC

d_gene: TRBD2
v_gene: TRBV4-2
abundance: NA
j_gene: TRBJ2-1
CDR3aa: CASSQDWTSGTYNEQFF
CDR3nt: TGTGCCAGCAGCCAAGATTGGACTAGCGGTACCTACAATGAGCAGTTCTTC

d_gene: TRBD2
v_gene: TRBV3-1/TRBV3-2
abundance: NA
j_gene: TRBJ2-3
CDR3aa: CASSQGGASGGTDTQYF
CDR3nt: TGTGCCAGCAGCCAAGGCGGGGCCAGCGGGGGCACAGATACGCAGTATTTT

d_gene: TRBD2
v_gene: TRBV19
abundance: NA
j_gene: TRBJ2-1
CDR3aa: CASSILAGEQFF
CDR3nt: TGTGCCAGTAGTATTTTAGCGGGGGAGCAGTTCTTC

d_gene: TRBD2
v_gene: TRBV4-2
abundance: NA
j_gene: TRBJ2-3
CDR3aa: CASSPTSGVRGDTQYF
CDR3nt: TGTGCCAGCAGCCCGACTAGCGGGGTCCGGGGGGATACGCAGTATTTT

d_gene: NA
v_gene: TRBV27
abundance: NA
j_gene: TRBJ1-2
CDR3aa: CASRADSSYGYTF
CDR3nt: TGTGCCAGCAGAGCGGACAGTTCCTATGGCTACACCTTC

d_gene: NA
v_gene: TRBV5-1
abundance: NA
j_gene: TRBJ2-3
CDR3aa: CASSLGQLGRDTQYF
CDR3nt: TGCGCCAGCAGCTTGGGGCAGTTGGGGAGAGATACGCAGTATTTT

d_gene: TRBD1
v_gene: TRBV7-3
abundance: once
j_gene: TRBJ1-1
CDR3aa: CASSPGQGRAFF
CDR3nt: TGTGCCAGCAGCCCCGGACAGGGTAGGGCTTTCTTT

d_gene: TRBD1
v_gene: TRBV5-4
abundance: NA
j_gene: TRBJ2-3
CDR3aa: CASSRQWGQGAPDTQYF
CDR3nt: TGTGCCAGCAGCCGTCAATGGGGGCAGGGGGCCCCAGATACGCAGTATTTT

d_gene: TRBD1
v_gene: TRBV9
abundance: few
j_gene: TRBJ1-1
CDR3aa: CASSRQGALGNTEAFF
CDR3nt: TGTGCCAGCAGCCGCCAGGGGGCTCTGGGGAACACTGAAGCTTTCTTT

d_gene: TRBD2
v_gene: TRBV9
abundance: NA
j_gene: TRBJ2-1
CDR3aa: CASSVALRGRADRDEQFF
CDR3nt: TGTGCCAGCAGCGTAGCTCTTCGCGGGAGGGCCGATAGGGATGAGCAGTTCTTC

d_gene: TRBD1
v_gene: TRBV28
abundance: NA
j_gene: TRBJ1-1
CDR3aa: CASSLSGTGNTEAFF
CDR3nt: TGTGCCAGCAGTTTGTCCGGGACAGGGAACACTGAAGCTTTCTTT

d_gene: NA
v_gene: TRBV7-6
abundance: NA
j_gene: TRBJ1-5
CDR3aa: CASSLAEGGNQPQHF
CDR3nt: TGTGCCAGCAGCTTGGCAGAGGGAGGCAATCAGCCCCAGCATTTT

d_gene: TRBD2
v_gene: TRBV5-4
abundance: NA
j_gene: TRBJ2-5
CDR3aa: CASSYPGTSGFFQETQYF
CDR3nt: TGTGCCAGCAGCTACCCCGGGACTAGCGGATTCTTCCAAGAGACCCAGTACTTC

d_gene: NA
v_gene: TRBV5-6
abundance: NA
j_gene: TRBJ2-1
CDR3aa: CASSQTIQGYNEQFF
CDR3nt: TGTGCCAGCAGCCAGACAATACAGGGTTACAATGAGCAGTTCTTC

d_gene: TRBD2
v_gene: TRBV11-2
abundance: NA
j_gene: TRBJ2-7
CDR3aa: CASRGLAVYEQYF
CDR3nt: TGTGCCAGCAGGGGACTAGCGGTCTACGAGCAGTACTTC

d_gene: NA
v_gene: TRBV7-9
abundance: NA
j_gene: TRBJ2-7
CDR3aa: CASSFLGLGSSYEQYF
CDR3nt: TGTGCCAGCAGCTTTCTAGGACTTGGAAGCTCCTACGAGCAGTACTTC

d_gene: TRBD1
v_gene: TRBV11-2
abundance: once
j_gene: TRBJ2-2
CDR3aa: CASSLGTGATTGELFF
CDR3nt: TGTGCCAGCAGCCTAGGGACAGGGGCCACTACCGGGGAGCTGTTTTTT

d_gene: TRBD1
v_gene: TRBV24-1
abundance: NA
j_gene: TRBJ1-2
CDR3aa: CATSDPGTVYGYTF
CDR3nt: TGTGCCACCAGTGACCCCGGGACAGTCTATGGCTACACCTTC

d_gene: NA
v_gene: TRBV5-1
abundance: NA
j_gene: TRBJ2-5
CDR3aa: CASSYRQGGQETQYF
CDR3nt: TGCGCCAGCAGCTACAGACAGGGAGGACAAGAGACCCAGTACTTC

d_gene: NA
v_gene: TRBV19
abundance: NA
j_gene: TRBJ1-2
CDR3aa: CASTQVASSGTYGYTF
CDR3nt: TGTGCCAGTACCCAAGTGGCATCCAGCGGAACCTATGGCTACACCTTC

d_gene: NA
v_gene: TRBV5-8
abundance: NA
j_gene: TRBJ1-2
CDR3aa: CASSPQAVHNYGYTF
CDR3nt: TGTGCCAGCAGCCCCCAAGCGGTGCATAACTATGGCTACACCTTC

d_gene: TRBD2
v_gene: TRBV14
abundance: NA
j_gene: TRBJ2-1
CDR3aa: CASSQERTSGSYNEQFF
CDR3nt: TGTGCCAGCAGCCAAGAACGGACTAGCGGATCCTACAATGAGCAGTTCTTC

d_gene: TRBD1
v_gene: TRBV12-5
abundance: NA
j_gene: TRBJ1-2
CDR3aa: CACGLVPAGTGGGYTF
CDR3nt: TGTGCTTGTGGTTTGGTCCCGGCGGGGACAGGGGGTGGCTACACCTTC

d_gene: NA
v_gene: TRBV6-5
abundance: NA
j_gene: TRBJ1-2
CDR3aa: CASSYLRDRGFYTF
CDR3nt: TGTGCCAGCAGTTACTTGCGGGACCGGGGGTTCTACACCTTC

d_gene: NA
v_gene: TRBV6-6
abundance: NA
j_gene: TRBJ2-7
CDR3aa: CASGSGGNEQYF
CDR3nt: TGTGCCAGCGGTAGCGGTGGTAACGAGCAGTACTTC